What follows are 32 T cell receptor beta chains derived from one specimen sequenced in a study of response to subunit inactivated influenza vaccine (dated by TCRdb to about 2018). Library generation was performed with RT-PCR. These reads were obtained on an Illumina HiSeq 2500. Clones were called with MiXCR by TCRdb after fastp trimmed the public reads at Q25, and only in-frame beta chains were retained. CDR3 protein duplicates are merged, each entry listing the most common genes and DNA. The sample includes approximately 290,000 distinct CDR3 sequences, with about 20% observed a single time. 9% to 12% of the sample lies in the top ten. Material: PBMCs from blood, obtained approximately 22 months after vaccination. The receptors originated from a man between 50 and 75 years old who received an inactivated influenza vaccine. Donor details come from another sample of the same person, matched by shared clones.

This clonotype was seen a handful of times. CDR3 region: CASSFGDSYNSPLHF. As DNA, the CDR3 is TGTGCCAGCAGTTTTGGGGACTCCTATAATTCACCCCTCCACTTT. The chain joins TRBV12-3 or TRBV12-4 to TRBJ1-6; D gene uncertain. With 3 bases removed from V and 0 bases from J, the gap between germline ends came to 6 bases. The CDR3 has 15 amino acids.

This rearrangement joins TRBV2 to TRBJ1-4, with 7 bases lining up with TRBD1. The germline gives CDR1 SNHLY, CDR2 FYNNEI. V shed 6 bases, J shed 6 bases, and the junction held 10 bases outside the gene matches. The CDR3 extends over 15 amino acids. The CDR3 nucleotides are TGTGCCAGCAGGCGCTACAGGGGTGTTGATGAAAAACTGTTTTTT. Encoded protein: CASRRYRGVDEKLFF. Filled out from reference TRBV2 and TRBJ1-4, the complete variable domain reads EPEVTQTPSHQVTQMGQEVILRCVPISNHLYFYWYRQILGQKVEFLVSFYNNEISEKSEIFDDQFSVERPDGSNFTLKIRSTKLEDSAMYFCASRRYRGVDEKLFFGSGTQLSVL.

This chain connects TRBV7-2 to TRBJ1-5, with TRBD1 as a possible D gene (6 bases). Germline V lookup: CDR1 SGHTA, CDR2 FQGNSA. The V end was cut by 5 bases, the J end by 3 bases, with 14 bases between. The CDR3 covers 15 residues. The CDR3 protein is CASSPTGFLNQPQHF. CDR3 nucleotide sequence: TGTGCCAGCAGCCCGACAGGCTTCCTCAATCAGCCCCAGCATTTT.

The rearrangement joins TRBV4-1 to TRBJ1-4; the D gene is possibly TRBD1 (5 bases). V was pared by 0 bases and J by 16 bases, with 12 bases between. This CDR3 region has 12 residues. Germline V gene lookup returns CDR1 MGHRA and CDR2 YSYEKL. The CDR3 nucleotides are TGCGCCAGCAGCCAAGAAACGGGGGAGAGGTTTTTT. This encodes CASSQETGERFF.

Worth noting for this clonotype: Germline and junction disagree at one end, which may indicate a read error. The rearrangement links TRBV12-5 to TRBJ2-7; the D gene is possibly TRBD1 (5 bases). This CDR3 has 12 amino acids. The germline gives CDR1 LGHNT, CDR2 FRNRAP. CDR3 sequence (DNA): TGTGCTAGTGCGGCAGGGCCCTACGAGCAGTACTTT. Encoded protein: CASAAGPYEQYF. Filled out from reference TRBV12-5 and TRBJ2-7, the complete variable domain reads DARVTQTPRHKVTEMGQEVTMRCQPILGHNTVFWYRQTMMQGLELLAYFRNRAPLDDSGMPKDRFSAEMPDATLATLKIQPSEPRDSAVYFCASAAGPYEQYFGPGTRLTVT.

The chain has TRBV27 and TRBJ2-7; 8 bases align to TRBD1. CDR1 and CDR2 from the germline V gene are MNHEY and SMNVEV (reference sequence). V trimming: 3 bases; J trimming: 2 bases; junction bases outside the gene matches: 6. The CDR3 totals 15 residues. CDR3 sequence (DNA): TGTGCCAGCAGTTTGACTGGACAGGGACCCTACGAGCAGTACTTC. Translation: CASSLTGQGPYEQYF.

The chain recombines TRBV12-3 or TRBV12-4 with TRBJ2-5; no firm D call. The CDR3 runs to 13 residues. V was trimmed by 1 base and J by 5 bases, leaving 8 bases between them. The CDR3: CASSLGLKETQYF. The CDR3 coding sequence is TGTGCCAGCAGTTTAGGTCTGAAGGAGACCCAGTACTTC.

V usage is TRBV7-2 and J usage is TRBJ1-1, with D hard to call. This CDR3 region has 13 residues. Trimming stripped 5 bases from V and 7 bases from J, with 14 bases between. Germline V gene lookup returns CDR1 SGHTA and CDR2 FQGNSA. This CDR3 reads CASSRAELGEAFF. DNA of the CDR3: TGTGCCAGCAGCCGGGCTGAGCTGGGTGAAGCTTTCTTT.

Only a few counts were recorded for this clonotype. This chain connects TRBV7-3 to TRBJ2-1; 8 bases align to TRBD1. V dropped 5 bases and J dropped 8; count of bases not matched to a gene: 8. CDR3 size: 14 residues. Germline values: CDR1 SGHTA, CDR2 FQGTGA. For the CDR3, the DNA is TGTGCCAGCAGCCCCCATAACAGGGGGGATGAGCAGTTCTTC. Translated: CASSPHNRGDEQFF. Combining the CDR3 with reference TRBV7-3 and TRBJ2-1 gives the whole variable domain GAGVSQTPSNKVTEKGKYVELRCDPISGHTALYWYRQSLGQGPEFLIYFQGTGAADDSGLPNDRFFAVRPEGSVSTLKIQRTERGDSAVYLCASSPHNRGDEQFFGPGTRLTVL.

This clonotype showed up just a few times. The CDR3 nucleotides are TGTGCCAGCAGTGAAGCGCTTCTGGTGACTGGAAACACCATATATTTT. As protein: CASSEALLVTGNTIYF. The V and J genes are TRBV2 and TRBJ1-3, with D unresolved. Between the trimmed V and J ends, which lost 0 bases and 2 bases, there was a span of 11 bases. The germline gives CDR1 SNHLY, CDR2 FYNNEI. The CDR3 length is 16 residues.

This chain connects TRBV12-3 or TRBV12-4 to TRBJ2-1; D is unclear. Trimming removed 4 bases from V and 13 bases from J, with 23 bases in between. This CDR3 has 15 amino acids. For the CDR3, the DNA is TGTGCCAGCAGTTCTAGGAGAGAAACCCAAATTAGTCAGTTCTTC. This gives the protein CASSSRRETQISQFF.

This clonotype has only a few counts. The V gene is TRBV4-3, the J gene TRBJ1-2, with 7 bases that match TRBD1. The CDR3 is 15 amino acids. Germline trimming cut 4 bases from V and 3 bases from J; bases unmatched to any gene: 8. The germline V gene encodes CDR1 LGHNA and CDR2 YSLEER. CDR3 in amino acids: CASSLEQGLHYGYTF. CDR3 bases: TGCGCCAGCAGCCTAGAACAGGGGCTCCACTATGGCTACACCTTC.

This clonotype appeared a few times. The J gene is TRBJ1-5, the V gene TRBV29-1; D not certain. The CDR3 consists of 13 residues. Germline V gives CDR1 SQVTM, CDR2 ANQGSEA. Trimming took off 4 bases at V and 0 bases at J, with 7 bases between the two ends. CDR3: CSVAQNSNQPQHF. As DNA, the CDR3 is TGCAGCGTTGCACAAAATAGCAATCAGCCCCAGCATTTT.

This clonotype has just a few counts. The J gene is TRBJ1-1, the V gene TRBV7-9; D might be TRBD1 (5 bases). This CDR3 comprises 17 residues. V was clipped by 5 bases and J by 1 base, with 20 bases between them. Per the germline V gene, CDR1 is SEHNR and CDR2 is FQNEAQ (reference sequence). Here the CDR3 reads CASSGRGGLGPNTEAFF. The CDR3 DNA is TGTGCCAGCAGCGGCCGTGGGGGGTTGGGACCGAACACTGAAGCTTTCTTT.

The V gene is TRBV20-1, the J gene TRBJ2-5, with D perhaps matching TRBD2 (6 bases). Germline V gene lookup returns CDR1 DFQATT and CDR2 SNEGSKA (reference sequence). CDR3 length: 14 amino acids. The V end was cut by 0 bases, the J end by 5 bases, with 13 bases between. The CDR3 DNA reads as TGCAGTGCTAGAGAGCTCGGTGGGGGGGAGACCCAGTACTTC. Translating it yields CSARELGGGETQYF.

In its sample, this clonotype was seen many times. The V call is TRBV6-2 or TRBV6-3, the J call TRBJ1-3; D call uncertain. Trimming cost V 0 bases and J 1 base, with 13 bases left between them. CDR1 is MNHEY and CDR2 is SVGEGT in the germline V gene. This CDR3 region has 17 residues. The CDR3 nucleotides are TGTGCCAGCAGTTACTCGGGCACACGGCGGTCTGGAAACACCATATATTTT. This encodes CASSYSGTRRSGNTIYF.

This clonotype was seen many times. V is TRBV20-1 and J is TRBJ1-5, with D unclear. V dropped 6 bases and J dropped 4 bases, with 10 bases sitting between them. The CDR3 is 12 residues long. Per germline, CDR1 DFQATT and CDR2 SNEGSKA (reference sequence). CDR3 loop: CSAQRENQPQHF. CDR3 nucleotide sequence: TGCAGTGCACAAAGGGAAAATCAGCCCCAGCATTTT.

This clonotype showed up just a few times. This rearrangement joins TRBV20-1 to TRBJ1-2; D is unclear. Trimming took 4 bases from V and 4 from J, leaving 10 bases between them. The CDR3 totals 12 residues. Looked up from germline, CDR1 is DFQATT and CDR2 is SNEGSKA (reference sequence). The chain's CDR3 is CSANLDPYGYTF. CDR3 coding DNA: TGCAGTGCTAATCTCGACCCCTATGGCTACACCTTC.

This clonotype was seen only a few times. The gene calls are TRBV4-3 and TRBJ1-2; tentative D call: TRBD1 (6 bases). Germline CDR1 reads LGHNA; CDR2 reads YSLEER. With 1 base removed from V and 6 bases from J, the gap between germline ends came to 15 bases. The CDR3 consists of 15 residues. The CDR3 DNA follows: TGCGCCAGCAGCCAAGGGGGGCTGCGTGTTAATGGCTACACCTTC. Encoded protein: CASSQGGLRVNGYTF.

This clonotype turned up a few times. Mismatch with germline at one junction end may stem from a read error. V gene TRBV7-2 combines with J gene TRBJ1-6, with D perhaps TRBD1 (6 bases). In germline, CDR1 is SGHTA, CDR2 FQGNSA. CDR3 length: 15 residues. The CDR3 nucleotides read TGTGCCAGCAGACTAGGACAGATCTATAATTCACCCCTCCAATTT. Encoded protein: CASRLGQIYNSPLQF.

This clonotype was found a few times. The gene calls are TRBV29-1 and TRBJ2-1; 7 bases map to TRBD1. Germline CDR1 and CDR2: SQVTM and ANQGSEA. The V segment lost 2 bases and the J segment 4 bases; nucleotides outside the gene matches: 8. The CDR3 loop spans 15 amino acids. The CDR3 region is CSVESWDREYNEQFF. The CDR3 DNA is TGCAGCGTTGAATCTTGGGACAGAGAATACAATGAGCAGTTCTTC.

The chain is built from TRBV20-1 and TRBJ1-5, with D hard to call. Germline V gene data show CDR1 as DFQATT and CDR2 as SNEGSKA (reference sequence). V shed 6 bases and J shed 3 bases, with 12 bases lying between them. The CDR3 covers 13 residues. CDR3 sequence reads: CSAIRTVNQPQHF. The DNA of the CDR3 is TGCAGTGCGATACGGACGGTCAATCAGCCCCAGCATTTT.

V usage is TRBV4-1 and J usage is TRBJ2-1; D is perhaps TRBD2 (5 bases). V lost 4 bases and J lost 4, with 20 bases in between. The CDR3 consists of 17 residues. Per germline, CDR1 MGHRA and CDR2 YSYEKL. CDR3 region: CASSRGLDKLSYNEQFF. The CDR3 coding sequence is TGCGCCAGCAGCCGAGGGCTAGACAAATTGAGTTACAATGAGCAGTTCTTC.

The rearrangement joins TRBV7-3 to TRBJ2-2; no firm D call. The CDR3 is 12 amino acids. The germline CDR1 and CDR2 sequences are SGHTA and FQGTGA. Trimming took 3 bases from V and 8 from J, leaving 7 bases between them. The CDR3 DNA is TGTGCCAGCAGCTTCAACGGTGGGGAGCTGTTTTTT. Amino acid sequence: CASSFNGGELFF. Full variable domain (rest looked up from reference TRBV7-3 and TRBJ2-2): GAGVSQTPSNKVTEKGKYVELRCDPISGHTALYWYRQSLGQGPEFLIYFQGTGAADDSGLPNDRFFAVRPEGSVSTLKIQRTERGDSAVYLCASSFNGGELFFGEGSRLTVL.

The V call is TRBV12-3 or TRBV12-4, the J call TRBJ2-1; TRBD2 matches at 11 bases. V shed 6 bases and J 3 bases; nucleotides not matched to a gene: 7. The CDR3 is 16 amino acids. CDR3 DNA sequence: TGTGCCAGCAGCCCCAGGACTAGCGGGTTCTACAATGAGCAGTTCTTC. It codes for CASSPRTSGFYNEQFF.

V is TRBV12-3 or TRBV12-4 and J is TRBJ2-1; the match to TRBD1 covers 9 bases. The CDR3 totals 15 residues. The junction had 7 bases not matched to a gene; V was cut back by 1 base and J by 9 bases. Here the CDR3 DNA reads TGTGCCAGCAGTTTAGGCGGGACAGGGATCTCTGAGCAGTTCTTC. This translates into CASSLGGTGISEQFF.

This clonotype occurred a few times. J is TRBJ2-3 and V is TRBV5-8, with unresolved D. This CDR3 contains 14 residues. The V end lost 0 bases, the J end lost 1 base, and 6 bases lay between the germline ends. CDR1 SGHTS and CDR2 YDEGEE come from the germline V gene. The CDR3, as DNA: TGTGCCAGCAGCTTGGCCCAACGCACAGATACGCAGTATTTT. Translating gives CASSLAQRTDTQYF.

This clonotype was observed a handful of times. The chain links TRBV28 to TRBJ1-5; D is unresolved. Germline V gene data show CDR1 as MDHEN and CDR2 as SYDVKM. This CDR3 comprises 13 residues. V lost 3 bases to trimming and J lost 9 bases, with 12 bases between them. CDR3 in DNA: TGTGCCAGCAGTTTCCCGGCCTTCGGGCCCCAGCATTTT. Translated, it gives CASSFPAFGPQHF.

This clonotype was seen a few times. The gene calls are TRBV12-3 or TRBV12-4 and TRBJ1-1; D is possibly TRBD1 (6 bases). The CDR3 has 17 residues. Trimming shortened V by 1 base and J by 0 bases, and 15 bases separated the two germline ends. The CDR3 DNA reads as TGTGCCAGCAGTTTAGACCCGAGGGGGACTATGAACACTGAAGCTTTCTTT. Protein: CASSLDPRGTMNTEAFF.

The chain combines TRBV28 with TRBJ1-2, with 11 positions matching TRBD1. The CDR3 runs 18 residues. Germline V gene sequence: CDR1 MDHEN, CDR2 SYDVKM. Trimming took 4 bases from V and 4 from J; bases not matched to a gene: 14. In nucleotides, the CDR3 is TGTGCCAGCAGTTCTTTCATCATTCGGACAGGGGGCATCTATGGCTACACCTTC. The encoded protein is CASSSFIIRTGGIYGYTF.

This chain joins TRBV5-1 and TRBJ2-3, with 15 nucleotides matching TRBD2. V lost 2 bases to trimming and J lost 3 bases; unmatched junction nucleotides: 4. This CDR3 contains 17 residues. The germline CDR1 and CDR2 sequences are SGHRS and YFSETQ. The CDR3 nucleotides read TGCGCCAGCAGCTTCGGACTAGCGGGGGGGGTAACAGATACGCAGTATTTT. It encodes CASSFGLAGGVTDTQYF.

The V call is TRBV7-9, the J call TRBJ2-1, with 15 positions matching TRBD2. V lost 6 bases and J lost 7; bases outside the gene matches: 10. The CDR3 is 17 amino acids. Germline CDR1 is SEHNR and CDR2 is FQNEAQ (reference sequence). The CDR3 loop is CASRPPGLAGGWNEQFF. Written as DNA, the CDR3 is TGTGCCAGCAGACCGCCGGGACTAGCGGGAGGTTGGAATGAGCAGTTCTTC.